These 3 T cell receptor beta chains were all obtained from the same sample, sequenced in a study of blood T cell repertoires in COVID-19. Data came from immunoSEQ multiplex PCR; TCRdb stores just in-frame clones and leaves some out. This repertoire shows some 80,000 clones, approximately 80% found once; its top ten account for about 5.6%. Sequencing was performed on peripheral blood. The receptors derive from a man aged 55 to 70 with active or convalescent COVID-19.

The V gene is TRBV6-6, the J gene TRBJ1-2; 9 bases line up with TRBD1. Germline lookup yields CDR1 MNHNY and CDR2 SVGAGI (reference sequence). V lost 2 bases and J lost 8; bases outside the gene matches: 6. CDR3 length: 14 amino acids. The CDR3 reads CASSYLRDREGYTF. CDR3 DNA sequence: TGTGCCAGCAGTTACCTCCGGGACAGGGAGGGCTACACCTTC.

The chain employs TRBV2 and TRBJ1-1; D remains ambiguous. Looked up from germline, CDR1 is SNHLY and CDR2 is FYNNEI. With 6 bases removed from V and 8 bases from J, the gap between germline ends came to 10 bases. The CDR3 contains 11 residues. This CDR3 reads CASRVRGEAFF. In nucleotides, the CDR3 is TGTGCCAGCAGGGTGAGAGGGGAAGCTTTCTTT.

The chain couples TRBV19 to TRBJ2-7, with 7 bases identical to TRBD1. The CDR3 extends over 14 amino acids. Germline lookup yields CDR1 LNHDA and CDR2 SQIVND (reference sequence). Trimming at V came to 5 bases and at J to 5 bases, leaving 9 bases not matched to a gene. CDR3 bases: TGTGCCAGTAGTCCTGGACAGGAGTGGGACGAGCAGTACTTC. This gives the protein CASSPGQEWDEQYF.